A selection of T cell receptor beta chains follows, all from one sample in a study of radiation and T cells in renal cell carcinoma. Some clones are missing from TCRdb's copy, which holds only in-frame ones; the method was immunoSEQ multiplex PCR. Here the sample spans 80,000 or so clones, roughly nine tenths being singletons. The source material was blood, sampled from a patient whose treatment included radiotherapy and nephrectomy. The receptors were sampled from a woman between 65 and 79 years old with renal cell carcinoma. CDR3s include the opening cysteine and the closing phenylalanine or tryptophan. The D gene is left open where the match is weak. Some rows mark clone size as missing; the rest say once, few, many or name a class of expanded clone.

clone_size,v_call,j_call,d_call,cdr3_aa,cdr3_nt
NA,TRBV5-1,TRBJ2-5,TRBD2,CASSWGLAGDRETQYF,TGCGCCAGCAGCTGGGGACTAGCGGGGGATCGGGAGACCCAGTACTTC
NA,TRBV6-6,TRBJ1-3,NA,CASSYTVADDTIYF,TGTGCCAGCAGTTACACGGTAGCCGACGACACCATATATTTT
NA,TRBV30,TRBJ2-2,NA,CAWSVGGVTGELFF,TGTGCCTGGAGTGTCGGGGGCGTTACCGGGGAGCTGTTTTTT
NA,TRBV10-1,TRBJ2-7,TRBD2,CASPITRAGAHEQYF,TGCGCCAGCCCCATAACGCGAGCGGGGGCCCACGAGCAGTACTTC
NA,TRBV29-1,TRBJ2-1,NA,CSVWPGRGNEQFF,TGCAGCGTGTGGCCGGGAAGAGGGAATGAGCAGTTCTTC
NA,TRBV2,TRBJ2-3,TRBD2,CASRSEAGGGDTQYF,TGTGCCAGCAGATCCGAGGCGGGGGGCGGAGATACGCAGTATTTT
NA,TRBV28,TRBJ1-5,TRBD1,CASSLRQGIVSNQPQHF,TGTGCCAGCAGTTTGAGACAGGGGATCGTTAGCAATCAGCCCCAGCATTTT
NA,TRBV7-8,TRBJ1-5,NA,CASSPPRQPQHF,TGTGCCAGCAGCCCCCCCCGTCAGCCCCAGCATTTT
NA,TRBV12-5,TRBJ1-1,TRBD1,CASGLVRLGDRVLNTEAFF,TGTGCTAGTGGTTTGGTAAGGCTAGGGGACAGGGTTTTGAACACTGAAGCTTTCTTT
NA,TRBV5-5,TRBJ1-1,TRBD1,CASSPEQGGTEAFF,TGTGCCAGCAGCCCTGAACAGGGGGGCACTGAAGCTTTCTTT
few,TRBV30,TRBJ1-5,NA,CAWSLRRVGNEPQHF,TGTGCCTGGAGCCTAAGACGGGTGGGGAATGAGCCCCAGCATTTT
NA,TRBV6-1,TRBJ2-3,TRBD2,CASGALADSTDTQYF,TGTGCCAGCGGGGCACTAGCGGATAGCACAGATACGCAGTATTTT
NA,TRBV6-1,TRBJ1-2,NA,CASSEAGRGYGYTF,TGTGCCAGCAGTGAAGCCGGCAGAGGCTATGGCTACACCTTC
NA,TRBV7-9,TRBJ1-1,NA,CASSSPIEAFF,TGTGCCAGCAGCTCACCCATTGAAGCTTTCTTT
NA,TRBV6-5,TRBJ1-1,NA,CASSRGLMNTEAFF,TGTGCCAGCAGCAGGGGATTGATGAACACTGAAGCTTTCTTT
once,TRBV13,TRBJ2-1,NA,CASSPLGGLMNEQFF,TGTGCCAGCAGCCCATTAGGGGGGCTAATGAATGAGCAGTTCTTC
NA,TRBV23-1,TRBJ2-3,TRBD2,CASIPLAGDRDTQYF,TGCGCCAGCATCCCACTAGCGGGGGACAGAGATACGCAGTATTTT
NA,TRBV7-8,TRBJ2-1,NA,CASSLGQGKFF,TGTGCCAGCAGCTTAGGCCAGGGAAAGTTCTTC
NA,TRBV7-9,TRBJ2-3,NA,CASSLGTDTQYF,TGTGCCAGCAGCCTCGGGACAGATACGCAGTATTTT
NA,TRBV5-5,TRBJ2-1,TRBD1,CASSLGTRGNEQFF,TGTGCCAGCAGCTTGGGTACCAGGGGGAATGAGCAGTTCTTC
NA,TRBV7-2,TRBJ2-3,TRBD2,CASRAGGDTQYF,TGTGCCAGCAGGGCCGGGGGGGATACGCAGTATTTT
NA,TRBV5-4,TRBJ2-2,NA,CASSPDPAGELFF,TGTGCCAGCAGCCCGGATCCGGCCGGGGAGCTGTTTTTT
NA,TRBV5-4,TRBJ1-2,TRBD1,CASSKQGALGGYTF,TGTGCCAGCAGCAAACAGGGGGCGCTTGGTGGCTACACCTTC
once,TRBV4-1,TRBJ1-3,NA,CASSQGQGRNTIYF,TGCGCCAGCAGCCAAGGGCAGGGTCGGAACACCATATATTTT
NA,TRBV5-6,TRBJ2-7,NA,CASSLGNQDEQYF,TGTGCCAGCAGCTTGGGAAATCAAGACGAGCAGTACTTC
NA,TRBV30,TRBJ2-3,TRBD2,CAWSGLAGDTQYF,TGTGCCTGGAGTGGCCTAGCGGGGGATACGCAGTATTTT
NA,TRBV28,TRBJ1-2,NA,CASSTGPRYGYTF,TGTGCCAGCAGTACCGGGCCGAGATATGGCTACACCTTC
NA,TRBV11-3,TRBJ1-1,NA,CASSFGQHLGAFF,TGTGCCAGCAGCTTTGGGCAGCATCTAGGGGCTTTCTTT
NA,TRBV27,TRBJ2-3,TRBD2,CASSRMTSGGTPPHTQYF,TGTGCCAGCAGCCGCATGACTAGCGGGGGGACCCCTCCACATACGCAGTATTTT
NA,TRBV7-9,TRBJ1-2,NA,CASSLAGGDGYTF,TGTGCCAGCAGCTTAGCAGGGGGAGACGGCTACACCTTC
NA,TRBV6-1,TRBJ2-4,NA,CASSDGEGATGNIQYF,TGTGCCAGCAGTGATGGGGAGGGGGCCACCGGAAACATTCAGTACTTC
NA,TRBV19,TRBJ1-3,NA,CASRELSSGNTIYF,TGTGCCAGTAGAGAGCTTTCCTCTGGAAACACCATATATTTT
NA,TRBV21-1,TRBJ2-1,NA,CASSKERQGSWDEQFF,TGTGCCAGCAGCAAAGAGAGACAGGGCAGTTGGGATGAGCAGTTCTTC
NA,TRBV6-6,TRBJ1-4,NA,CASSSPGVGEKLFF,TGTGCCAGCAGTTCCCCGGGGGTGGGTGAAAAACTGTTTTTT
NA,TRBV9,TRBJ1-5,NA,CASSVAPNHQPQHF,TGTGCCAGCAGCGTAGCCCCTAATCATCAGCCCCAGCATTTT
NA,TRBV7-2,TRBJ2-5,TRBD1,CASSTDRGRETQYF,TGTGCCAGCAGCACCGACAGGGGGCGCGAGACCCAGTACTTC
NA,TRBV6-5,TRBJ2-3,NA,CASSYSSFRADTQYF,TGTGCCAGCAGTTACTCGAGTTTCAGGGCAGATACGCAGTATTTT
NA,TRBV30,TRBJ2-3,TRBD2,CAWSTLAGGATSQYF,TGTGCCTGGAGCACGCTAGCGGGGGGTGCTACTTCGCAGTATTTT
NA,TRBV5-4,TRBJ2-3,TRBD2,CASSYGTSGDTDTQYF,TGTGCCAGCAGCTATGGGACTAGCGGGGACACAGATACGCAGTATTTT
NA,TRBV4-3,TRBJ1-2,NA,CASSQGAGYTF,TGCGCCAGCAGCCAAGGGGCTGGCTACACCTTC
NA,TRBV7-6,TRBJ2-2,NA,CASRELVSTGELFF,TGTGCCAGCAGGGAATTAGTTTCCACCGGGGAGCTGTTTTTT
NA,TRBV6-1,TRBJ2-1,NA,CASSEPAGVTDEQFF,TGTGCCAGCAGTGAACCGGCAGGGGTTACGGATGAGCAGTTCTTC
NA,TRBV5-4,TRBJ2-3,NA,CASSSEYGTDTQYF,TGTGCCAGCAGCTCAGAATACGGCACAGATACGCAGTATTTT
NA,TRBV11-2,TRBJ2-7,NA,CASSPVGEQYF,TGTGCCAGCAGCCCTGTGGGTGAGCAGTACTTC
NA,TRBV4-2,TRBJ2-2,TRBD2,CASSQKVGLAGTPNTGELFF,TGTGCCAGCAGCCAAAAAGTGGGACTAGCGGGGACCCCGAACACCGGGGAGCTGTTTTTT
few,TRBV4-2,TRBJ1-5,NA,CASTGDGGNQPQHF,TGTGCCAGCACCGGGGACGGAGGCAATCAGCCCCAGCATTTT
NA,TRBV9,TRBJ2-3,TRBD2,CASSVLGGGTDTQYF,TGTGCCAGCAGCGTCCTCGGGGGGGGCACAGATACGCAGTATTTT
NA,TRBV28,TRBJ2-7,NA,CASSLVGPGEQYF,TGTGCCAGCAGTTTAGTGGGACCAGGGGAGCAGTACTTC
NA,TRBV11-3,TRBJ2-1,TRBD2,CASSLDVAGGNEQFF,TGTGCCAGCAGCTTAGATGTAGCGGGGGGGAATGAGCAGTTCTTC
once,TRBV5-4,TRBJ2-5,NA,CASSPLGTQETQYF,TGTGCCAGCAGCCCCCTCGGGACCCAAGAGACCCAGTACTTC
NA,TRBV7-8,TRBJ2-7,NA,CASSIHGTYEQYF,TGTGCCAGCAGCATCCATGGGACTTACGAGCAGTACTTC
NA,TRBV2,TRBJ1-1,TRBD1,CASSYRDRDTEAFF,TGTGCCAGCAGTTACCGGGACAGGGACACTGAAGCTTTCTTT
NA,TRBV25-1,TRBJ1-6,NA,CASSVGSYNSPLHF,TGTGCCAGCAGTGTTGGCAGCTATAATTCACCCCTCCACTTT
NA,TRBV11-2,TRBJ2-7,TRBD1,CASSLVPGQGGYEQYF,TGTGCCAGCAGCTTAGTGCCGGGACAGGGTGGCTACGAGCAGTACTTC
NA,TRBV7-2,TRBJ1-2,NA,CASNPTQTNYGYTF,TGTGCCAGCAACCCGACGCAAACCAACTATGGCTACACCTTC
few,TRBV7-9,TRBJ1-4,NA,CASSLGRRGANEKLFF,TGTGCCAGCAGCTTAGGTCGCAGAGGGGCTAATGAAAAACTGTTTTTT
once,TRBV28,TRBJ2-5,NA,CASNRGGEETQYF,TGTGCCAGCAATAGGGGTGGGGAAGAGACCCAGTACTTC